This passage covers 20 T cell receptor beta chains from one sample sequenced in a study of T-cell reconstitution after alpha-beta-depleted transplantation in children. Unique molecular identifiers were incorporated when the TCRbeta library was constructed. Using its own MiXCR run on the PCR reads, TCRdb lists one record per CDR3 protein. The sample records 440,000 or so distinct CDR3 sequences, 43% being singletons. The sequences come from PBMCs, collected before TCRalphabeta/CD19-depleted stem cell transplant. These receptors were obtained from a girl between 2 and 10 years old with aplastic anemia, due to receive a stem cell transplant.

The rearrangement uses TRBV21-1 and TRBJ1-2. TRBV21-1 is described as a pseudogene. The CDR3 consists of 12 residues. CDR3 region: CASSKETRGYTF. The CDR3 bases are TGTGCCAGCAGCAAAGAGACCCGTGGCTACACCTTC.

This chain links TRBV19 with TRBJ2-7, with 7 bases fitting TRBD1. The CDR3 spans 14 residues. V was pared by 2 bases and J by 5 bases, with 6 bases of the junction left unmatched. The germline CDR1 and CDR2 sequences are LNHDA and SQIVND (reference sequence). In DNA, the CDR3 is TGTGCCAGTAGTATAAACGGCAGGGGGAACGAGCAGTACTTC. Translating it yields CASSINGRGNEQYF.

The genes are TRBV7-9 and TRBJ2-3, with 9 nucleotides matching TRBD2. The CDR3 contains 17 residues. V was clipped by 2 bases and J by 0 bases; unmatched bases: 6. The V gene's germline CDR1 is SEHNR and CDR2 FQNEAQ (reference sequence). Written as DNA, the CDR3 is TGTGCCAGCAGCTTAACATTAGCGGGAGTGAGCACAGATACGCAGTATTTT. Its protein is CASSLTLAGVSTDTQYF.

This clonotype turned up a few times. The gene calls are TRBV5-6 and TRBJ2-6, with 8 positions matching TRBD1. Looked up from germline, CDR1 is SGHDT and CDR2 is YYEEEE. V trimming: 6 bases; J trimming: 4 bases; junction bases outside the gene matches: 15. CDR3 length: 18 amino acids. CDR3 protein: CASTAIGTGSRGANVLTF. The CDR3 nucleotides are TGTGCCAGCACTGCCATTGGGACAGGTAGTCGCGGGGCCAACGTCCTGACTTTC.

This chain uses TRBV7-6 with TRBJ2-7, with TRBD2 matching 8 bases. This CDR3 has 15 residues. V was pared by 4 bases and J by 3 bases, with 8 bases of the junction left unmatched. The V gene's germline CDR1 is SGHVS and CDR2 FNYEAQ. DNA for the CDR3: TGTGCCAGCAGCTCTCTAGCGGGCCCTCACTACGAGCAGTACTTC. Its protein is CASSSLAGPHYEQYF.

This clonotype was counted a few times. Possible read error: a much larger clone is one base away. This chain links TRBV5-1 with TRBJ2-7, with 8 bases lining up with TRBD1. V was clipped by 0 bases and J by 2 bases; unmatched bases: 1. The CDR3 has 14 amino acids. Germline assignment: CDR1 SGHRS and CDR2 YFSETQ. The DNA of the CDR3 is TGCGCCAGCAGCTTGGAACAGGGGGCCTACGAGCAGTACTTC. Protein: CASSLEQGAYEQYF.

The chain joins TRBV20-1 to TRBJ2-5, with D perhaps matching TRBD2 (5 bases). There are 15 residues in the CDR3. Per germline, CDR1 DFQATT and CDR2 SNEGSKA (reference sequence). The V gene lost 3 bases and the J gene lost 5 bases, with 19 bases spanning the gap. The CDR3: CSASFPAGRGETQYF. Written as DNA, the CDR3 is TGCAGTGCTAGTTTTCCAGCAGGTCGCGGGGAGACCCAGTACTTC.

The chain has TRBV5-1 and TRBJ1-1; tentatively, D is TRBD1 (6 bases). This CDR3 has 16 amino acids. Germline V gene lookup returns CDR1 SGHRS and CDR2 YFSETQ. Between the trimmed V and J ends, which lost 3 bases and 2 bases, there was a span of 17 bases. CDR3 coding DNA: TGCGCCAGCAGCTGGGGACATCCCACACTAAACACTGAAGCTTTCTTT. It encodes CASSWGHPTLNTEAFF.

The chain joins TRBV7-9 to TRBJ2-5, with TRBD2 matching over 10 bases. The germline gives CDR1 SEHNR, CDR2 FQNEAQ (reference sequence). CDR3 length: 16 amino acids. V was pared by 1 base and J by 2 bases, with 4 bases of the junction left unmatched. The CDR3 region has the DNA TGTGCCAGCAGCTTAGGGGCTAGCGGGAGTCAAGAGACCCAGTACTTC. This codes for CASSLGASGSQETQYF.

V usage is TRBV9 and J usage is TRBJ2-7; D may be TRBD1 or TRBD2 (5 bases each). The germline V gene has CDR1 SGDLS and CDR2 YYNGEE. V was shortened by 0 bases and J by 3 bases, with 10 bases between the two germline ends. There are 14 residues in the CDR3. The CDR3 region is CASSVGDRNYEQYF. CDR3 in DNA: TGTGCCAGCAGCGTAGGGGACCGTAACTACGAGCAGTACTTC.

The chain links TRBV20-1 to TRBJ2-7; the match to TRBD2 covers 8 bases. V trimming: 5 bases; J trimming: 2 bases; junction bases outside the gene matches: 8. This CDR3 spans 14 amino acids. The germline V gene has CDR1 DFQATT and CDR2 SNEGSKA (reference sequence). CDR3 amino acids: CSAASGTSAYEQYF. CDR3 DNA sequence: TGCAGTGCTGCCTCCGGGACTAGTGCCTACGAGCAGTACTTC.

This clonotype came up a few times. The rearrangement joins TRBV21-1 to TRBJ1-2. TRBV21-1 is a listed pseudogene. The length of the CDR3 is 13 residues. The CDR3 sequence: CASKRRVDYGYTF. In DNA form, the CDR3 reads TGTGCCAGCAAGAGGAGGGTCGACTATGGCTACACCTTC.

In this sample, this clonotype turned up a few times. CDR3 sequence: CASSLSRGGGYTF. For the CDR3, the DNA is TGTGCCAGCAGCTTATCACGGGGGGGAGGCTACACCTTC. The rearrangement uses TRBV13 and TRBJ1-2; a weak D match, TRBD1 (5 bases). V lost 2 bases and J 8 bases, leaving 12 bases between the germline ends. Germline CDR1 and CDR2: PRHDT and FYEKMQ (reference sequence). CDR3 length equals 13 residues. Full variable domain (missing parts from reference TRBV13 and TRBJ1-2): AAGVIQSPRHLIKEKRETATLKCYPIPRHDTVYWYQQGPGQDPQFLISFYEKMQSDKGSIPDRFSAQQFSDYHSELNMSSLELGDSALYFCASSLSRGGGYTFGSGTRLTVV.

This chain uses TRBV5-5 with TRBJ2-5; D remains ambiguous. Germline lookup yields CDR1 SGHKS and CDR2 YYEKEE (reference sequence). V was clipped by 0 bases and J by 1 base, with 7 bases between them. The CDR3 has 14 residues. CDR3 region: CASSLGHPQETQYF. DNA of the CDR3: TGTGCCAGCAGCTTGGGACACCCCCAAGAGACCCAGTACTTC.

The chain couples TRBV12-3 or TRBV12-4 to TRBJ2-5, with D perhaps TRBD1 or TRBD2 (5 bases each). The CDR3 has 14 amino acids. Deletions cut 6 bases from V and 2 bases from J, with 13 bases between. CDR3: CASSGTAPQETQYF. CDR3 in DNA: TGTGCCAGCAGCGGGACGGCCCCTCAAGAGACCCAGTACTTC.

This clonotype was counted a few times. V is TRBV12-3 or TRBV12-4 and J is TRBJ2-1; D is uncertain. With 6 bases removed from V and 3 bases from J, the gap between germline ends came to 18 bases. The CDR3 contains 16 residues. CDR3 residues: CASSPLRPPFYNEQFF. CDR3 nucleotides: TGTGCCAGCAGCCCTCTCCGCCCGCCCTTCTACAATGAGCAGTTCTTC.

The rearrangement links TRBV20-1 to TRBJ2-2; 10 nucleotides align to TRBD2. The CDR3 contains 15 residues. V lost 1 base and J lost 6; bases outside the gene matches: 5. In germline, CDR1 is DFQATT, CDR2 SNEGSKA (reference sequence). The CDR3 nucleotides read TGCAGTGCTAGAGTGGCTAGCGGGAGTCCCGGGGAGCTGTTTTTT. Translating it yields CSARVASGSPGELFF.

This clonotype was seen once. The CDR3 reads CASNRAVSSYNEQFF. The CDR3 nucleotides are TGTGCCAGCAACCGAGCGGTGAGCTCCTACAATGAGCAGTTCTTC. The chain recombines TRBV2 with TRBJ2-1; TRBD2 might be the D (5 bases). CDR1 and CDR2 (germline): SNHLY, FYNNEI. V was cut by 7 bases and J by 0 bases, with 13 bases left in between. CDR3 size: 15 residues.

The chain uses TRBV28 and TRBJ2-5; TRBD2 might be the D (7 bases). From germline, CDR1 is MDHEN and CDR2 SYDVKM. The CDR3 spans 14 residues. Trimming stripped 5 bases from V and 5 bases from J, with 15 bases between. CDR3 in amino acids: CASSLRGARETQYF. Here the CDR3 DNA reads TGTGCCAGCAGTCTTCGGGGGGCTCGGGAGACCCAGTACTTC.

The chain joins TRBV5-1 to TRBJ2-5; 10 positions match TRBD1. Germline values: CDR1 SGHRS, CDR2 YFSETQ. V lost 8 bases to trimming and J lost 5 bases; unmatched junction nucleotides: 6. The CDR3 has 13 residues. CDR3 sequence reads: CAREDRGRETQYF. The CDR3 nucleotides are TGCGCCAGGGAAGACAGGGGGCGCGAGACCCAGTACTTC.